A single TCR beta chain is shown here with its context. Its antigen is not known. The data originate from a study of blood T cells in healthy people across ages. Study-level results: The study lacked donor CMV status, which possibly confounded expanded clonotype changes. Comparison with aged donors showed that long-lived donors had more naive CD4+ cells and higher diversity.

Together with a sample-barcoded 5' primer, a J-beta primer mix was included in a second PCR lasting 7 to 11 cycles. Each of the cDNA molecules was tagged by a template-switch adaptor with 12 random nucleotides. TCRdb re-derived calls from the 5' RACE reads in MiXCR, one entry per CDR3 protein. This sample has around 750,000 distinct CDR3 sequences, with roughly 53% found just once. Total RNA extraction produced at least 5.5 micrograms (per sample) for the study. Sequenced: blood. This TCR was recovered from a man older than 75 in good health.

CDR3 coding DNA: TGTGCCAGCAGTTTCCTGCCCAGTTCCTACGAGCAGTACTTC. Protein sequence: CASSFLPSSYEQYF. The chain couples TRBV27 to TRBJ2-4; the D is unclear. The assigned J gene may be wrong: the sequence end matches TRBJ2-7 better. The CDR3 runs 14 residues. Germline V gene data show CDR1 as MNHEY and CDR2 as SMNVEV (reference sequence).